The entry that follows covers one T cell receptor beta chain sequence. Its antigen is not identified. Germline values: CDR1 SGHVS, CDR2 FQNEAQ. V was shortened by 4 bases and J by 5 bases, with 14 bases between the two germline ends. This CDR3 contains 14 residues. Clones were sequenced by immunoSEQ multiplex PCR, and TCRdb holds only the in-frame ones, with some missing. The sample lists 1.6 million or so clones; about 98.5% were seen once. The data are from a study of shared clonotypes between healthy human individuals. Study-wide results and caveats: Clonotype sharing among donors likely depends on sequencing depth.

This chain links TRBV7-8 with TRBJ2-5; the D gene is possibly TRBD2 (6 bases). This sequence originates from a man younger than 45 in good health. The sample taken for sequencing was naive CD4+ T cells sorted from blood. Subset described: CD45RA+ positively selected. CDR3 sequence: CASSSRGGSETQYF. In DNA form, the CDR3 reads TGTGCCAGCAGCTCCCGTGGAGGGTCGGAGACCCAGTACTTC.